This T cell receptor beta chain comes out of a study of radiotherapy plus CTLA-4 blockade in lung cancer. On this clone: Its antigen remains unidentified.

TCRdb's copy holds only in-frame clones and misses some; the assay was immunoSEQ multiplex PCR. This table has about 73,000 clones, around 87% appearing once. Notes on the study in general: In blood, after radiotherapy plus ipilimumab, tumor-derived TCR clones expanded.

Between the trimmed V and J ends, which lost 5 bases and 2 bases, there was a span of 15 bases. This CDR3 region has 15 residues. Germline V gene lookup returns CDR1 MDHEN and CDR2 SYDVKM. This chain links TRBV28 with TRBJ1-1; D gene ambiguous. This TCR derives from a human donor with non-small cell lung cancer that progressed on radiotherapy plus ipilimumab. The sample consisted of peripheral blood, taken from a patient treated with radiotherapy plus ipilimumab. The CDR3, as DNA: TGTGCCAGCAGTCCCCGTGAGACACTCAACACTGAAGCTTTCTTT. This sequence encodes CASSPRETLNTEAFF.